These 27 T cell receptor beta chains were sequenced from one sample in a study of cytomegalovirus exposure and HLA in healthy donors. Only in-frame clones appear in the TCRdb table, and some are missing; sequencing was by immunoSEQ multiplex PCR. The sample lists 130,000 to 150,000 clones; roughly 87% were seen once. Sample: PBMCs. Every receptor here comes from a man between 18 and 35 years old in good health and CMV-seropositive.

The rearrangement links TRBV7-9 to TRBJ1-1; TRBD1 aligns across 7 bases. The germline CDR1 and CDR2 sequences are SEHNR and FQNEAQ (reference sequence). The trim removed 5 bases at V and 4 bases at J, leaving 7 bases unmatched. The CDR3 contains 14 residues. Written as DNA, the CDR3 is TGTGCCAGCAGCCTTGTAGGGGGCGGCACTGAAGCTTTCTTT. Translation gives CASSLVGGGTEAFF.

This chain's CDR3 is CASSFSDREAGYTF. Here the CDR3 DNA reads TGTGCCAGCAGCTTTTCTGACAGGGAGGCCGGCTACACCTTC. The rearrangement uses TRBV5-4 and TRBJ1-2; 7 bases agree with TRBD1. Per germline, CDR1 SGHNT and CDR2 YYREEE (reference sequence). The junction had 9 bases not matched to a gene; V was cut back by 2 bases and J by 8 bases. The CDR3 has 14 amino acids.

CDR3 sequence (DNA): TGTGCTAGTGGTTTGGTAAACGGACAGGGGAACACTGAAGCTTTCTTT. Protein sequence: CASGLVNGQGNTEAFF. This chain joins TRBV12-5 and TRBJ1-1; 8 nucleotides line up with TRBD1. After removal of 0 bases from V and 1 base from J, the junction contained 4 bases not matched to a gene. The CDR3 is made up of 16 amino acids. Germline CDR1 is LGHNT and CDR2 is FRNRAP.

This chain links TRBV9 with TRBJ2-7; D remains unclear. V lost 4 bases to trimming and J lost 6 bases, with 11 bases between them. The germline V gene has CDR1 SGDLS and CDR2 YYNGEE. This CDR3 contains 12 residues. The CDR3 protein is CASSPTPGEQYF. The DNA of the CDR3 is TGTGCCAGCAGCCCTACCCCGGGCGAGCAGTACTTC.

The chain links TRBV29-1 to TRBJ2-1, with TRBD2 as a possible D gene (6 bases). This CDR3 region has 15 residues. Germline CDR1 and CDR2: SQVTM and ANQGSEA. The V end was cut by 5 bases, the J end by 0 bases, with 14 bases between. CDR3 DNA sequence: TGCAGCGTTCGGAGCGGGTGGAGCTCCTACAATGAGCAGTTCTTC. Its protein is CSVRSGWSSYNEQFF.

This clone was detected a few times. This sequence joins TRBV2 and TRBJ1-4; D unresolved. CDR1 is SNHLY, CDR2 FYNNEI, per germline. The V and J ends lost 5 bases and 8 bases respectively, with 6 bases between them. The CDR3 is 11 residues long. The CDR3 loop is CASSLREKLFF. CDR3 nucleotides: TGTGCCAGCAGTTTGAGGGAAAAACTGTTTTTT.

V gene TRBV6-6 combines with J gene TRBJ2-7; the match to TRBD1 covers 7 bases. Germline V lookup: CDR1 MNHNY, CDR2 SVGAGI (reference sequence). This CDR3 is built from 14 residues. V shed 7 bases and J 0 bases; nucleotides not matched to a gene: 6. The CDR3 region is CASILTGSSYEQYF. DNA of the CDR3: TGTGCCAGCATCCTGACAGGGAGCTCCTACGAGCAGTACTTC.

The rearrangement uses TRBV4-1 and TRBJ2-4, with TRBD1 matching over 7 bases. Germline CDR1 MGHRA, CDR2 YSYEKL. The CDR3 has 19 residues. Trimming at V came to 1 base and at J to 6 bases, leaving 18 bases not matched to a gene. The CDR3 DNA reads as TGCGCCAGCAGCCAAGGGCAGGTTTTAGACGGCCCAGGGGGAAACATTCAGTACTTC. This translates into CASSQGQVLDGPGGNIQYF.

This clone was observed once. J is TRBJ2-7 and V is TRBV9; no clear D. Germline CDR1 SGDLS, CDR2 YYNGEE. The ends were cut back, 0 bases at V and 0 bases at J, with 7 bases in the middle. The CDR3 runs 14 residues. The DNA of the CDR3 is TGTGCCAGCAGCGTAGAACAAAGCTCCTACGAGCAGTACTTC. Amino acid sequence: CASSVEQSSYEQYF.

The genes are TRBV18 and TRBJ1-3; D gene uncertain. Between the trimmed V and J ends, which lost 3 bases and 8 bases, there was a span of 8 bases. The CDR3 is 12 residues long. Germline V gives CDR1 KGHSH, CDR2 LQKENI. In DNA, the CDR3 is TGTGCCAGCTCACCCGGGAGGGACACCATATATTTT. Translated, it gives CASSPGRDTIYF. The entire variable domain, with the rest obtained from reference TRBV18 and TRBJ1-3, is as follows: NAGVMQNPRHLVRRRGQEARLRCSPMKGHSHVYWYRQLPEEGLKFMVYLQKENIIDESGMPKERFSAEFPKEGPSILRIQQVVRGDSAAYFCASSPGRDTIYFGEGSWLTVV.

The chain links TRBV5-5 to TRBJ1-2, with TRBD1 matching 10 bases. The CDR3 consists of 14 residues. J gave up 6 bases and V 0 bases, and 2 bases lay outside the gene matches. Germline CDR1 SGHKS, CDR2 YYEKEE (reference sequence). The CDR3: CASSLGTGGDGYTF. Here the CDR3 DNA reads TGTGCCAGCAGCTTGGGGACAGGGGGTGATGGCTACACCTTC.

This clone was detected once. The V call is TRBV6-1, the J call TRBJ2-1; 8 bases agree with TRBD2. In germline, CDR1 is MNHNS, CDR2 SASEGT. The V gene end was trimmed by 3 bases and the J gene end by 2 bases; junction bases not matched to a gene: 6. There are 16 residues in the CDR3. The CDR3 spells CASSDSLAVTYNEQFF. CDR3 nucleotide sequence: TGTGCCAGCAGTGATTCACTAGCGGTTACCTACAATGAGCAGTTCTTC.

J is TRBJ2-2 and V is TRBV4-1; D possibly corresponds to TRBD2 (7 bases). This CDR3 comprises 16 residues. V was shortened by 4 bases and J by 0 bases, with 12 bases between the two germline ends. Germline V gene lookup returns CDR1 MGHRA and CDR2 YSYEKL. CDR3 nucleotide sequence: TGCGCCAGCAGCCTAGGGGGGGTATCGAACACCGGGGAGCTGTTTTTT. It yields the protein CASSLGGVSNTGELFF.

The rearrangement links TRBV4-1 to TRBJ1-1, with a weak D call TRBD1 (6 bases). Germline-derived CDR1 and CDR2 are MGHRA and YSYEKL. Trimming removed 4 bases from V and 6 bases from J, with 21 bases in between. The CDR3 is 16 residues long. The CDR3 is CASSRGGVERKSEAFF. In DNA form, the CDR3 reads TGCGCCAGCAGCCGAGGGGGGGTTGAGAGAAAATCTGAAGCTTTCTTT.

The CDR3 sequence is CASRGTRVLIEQYF. The DNA of the CDR3 is TGTGCCAGCAGGGGAACTAGGGTTCTGATCGAGCAGTACTTC. The chain has TRBV6-1 and TRBJ2-7, with D tentatively TRBD2 (5 bases). This CDR3 has 14 residues. The ends were cut back, 6 bases at V and 6 bases at J, with 18 bases in the middle. CDR1 MNHNS and CDR2 SASEGT come from the germline V gene.

The chain employs TRBV19 and TRBJ2-7; tentatively, D is TRBD2 (5 bases). Trimming left V 5 bases short and J 1 base short, with 15 bases between. Per germline, CDR1 LNHDA and CDR2 SQIVND (reference sequence). The CDR3 covers 15 residues. CDR3 DNA: TGTGCCAGTAGTCCCCAGGACGGGGAATCCTACGAGCAGTACTTC. Residues: CASSPQDGESYEQYF.

The rearrangement uses TRBV30 and TRBJ1-2; 10 positions agree with TRBD1. Trimming cost V 8 bases and J 13 bases; bases outside gene matches: 4. Looked up from germline, CDR1 is GTSNPN and CDR2 is SVGIG (reference sequence). The CDR3 spans 9 residues. The CDR3 DNA reads TGTGCCGGCGGGGACAGGGGCACCTTC. The encoded protein is CAGGDRGTF. Full variable domain (rest looked up from reference TRBV30 and TRBJ1-2): SQTIHQWPATLVQPVGSPLSLECTVEGTSNPNLYWYRQAAGRGLQLLFYSVGIGQISSEVPQNLSASRPQDRQFILSSKKLLLSDSGFYLCAGGDRGTFGSGTRLTVV.

V gene TRBV7-9 combines with J gene TRBJ1-1; D is perhaps TRBD1 (5 bases). The germline gives CDR1 SEHNR, CDR2 FQNEAQ (reference sequence). The CDR3 sequence is 15 residues long. The ends were cut back, 1 base at V and 0 bases at J, with 9 bases in the middle. CDR3 protein: CASSLGGFMNTEAFF. Here the CDR3 DNA reads TGTGCCAGCAGCTTAGGGGGCTTCATGAACACTGAAGCTTTCTTT.

This clone was found once. This sequence joins TRBV10-3 and TRBJ1-2; D is possibly TRBD1 (6 bases). CDR1 is ENHRY, CDR2 SYGVKD, per germline. V lost 4 bases and J lost 4, with 16 bases in between. The CDR3 loop spans 15 amino acids. The CDR3 DNA reads TGTGCCATCAGTGGGAGACAGGAGAGATTCTATGGCTACACCTTC. This translates into CAISGRQERFYGYTF.

This chain connects TRBV30 to TRBJ2-7; the D gene is possibly TRBD2 (5 bases). The CDR3 loop spans 13 amino acids. From germline, CDR1 is GTSNPN and CDR2 SVGIG (reference sequence). The germline V and J ends were trimmed by 3 bases and 0 bases, with 9 bases remaining between them. CDR3 nucleotides: TGTGCCTGGAGGGACGGGATCTCCTACGAGCAGTACTTC. This codes for CAWRDGISYEQYF.

V usage is TRBV5-1 and J usage is TRBJ2-7; D not resolved. Trimming removed 4 bases from V and 0 bases from J, with 20 bases in between. The germline V gene has CDR1 SGHRS and CDR2 YFSETQ. The CDR3 is made up of 17 amino acids. This CDR3 is CASSAVSSFMNSYEQYF. CDR3 bases: TGCGCCAGCAGCGCGGTGTCAAGCTTTATGAACTCCTACGAGCAGTACTTC. The variable domain in full, with the rest retrieved from reference TRBV5-1 and TRBJ2-7, is KAGVTQTPRYLIKTRGQQVTLSCSPISGHRSVSWYQQTPGQGLQFLFEYFSETQRNKGNFPGRFSGRQFSNSRSEMNVSTLELGDSALYLCASSAVSSFMNSYEQYFGPGTRLTVT.

The chain has TRBV10-3 and TRBJ2-7; TRBD1 aligns across 7 bases. Per germline, CDR1 ENHRY and CDR2 SYGVKD. The CDR3 is 13 amino acids. The junction had 2 bases not matched to a gene; V was cut back by 6 bases and J by 0 bases. For the CDR3, the DNA is TGTGCCATCAGCCGGGACAGCTCCTACGAGCAGTACTTC. The encoded protein is CAISRDSSYEQYF.

This clone was observed a single time. The CDR3 reads CASSLTSGRDWELFF. The CDR3 DNA follows: TGTGCCAGCAGCCTCACTAGCGGGAGGGACTGGGAGCTGTTTTTT. The genes are TRBV6-5 and TRBJ2-2; 13 bases align to TRBD2. The V gene's germline CDR1 is MNHEY and CDR2 SVGAGI. The J segment lost 9 bases and the V segment lost 6 bases, leaving 7 bases of the junction unmatched. This CDR3 has 15 amino acids.

The rearrangement links TRBV5-6 to TRBJ1-6, with D unresolved. Germline lookup yields CDR1 SGHDT and CDR2 YYEEEE. The V gene lost 1 base and the J gene lost 6 bases, with 5 bases spanning the gap. The CDR3 is made up of 13 amino acids. In DNA form, the CDR3 reads TGTGCCAGCAGCTTGACAGTTAATTCACCCCTCCACTTT. It is translated as CASSLTVNSPLHF.

The chain couples TRBV27 to TRBJ1-1, with a tentative D call TRBD1 (5 bases). Germline loops: CDR1 MNHEY, CDR2 SMNVEV (reference sequence). Deletions cut 2 bases from V and 1 base from J, with 11 bases between. The CDR3 consists of 15 residues. CDR3: CASSLIGARNTEAFF. DNA of the CDR3: TGTGCCAGCAGTTTAATAGGGGCGAGGAACACTGAAGCTTTCTTT.

The chain couples TRBV5-1 to TRBJ2-2; D not resolved. Germline assignment: CDR1 SGHRS and CDR2 YFSETQ. This CDR3 has 14 amino acids. V lost 0 bases, J lost 8 bases, and 11 bases lay in between. CDR3 in amino acids: CASSLGRHSGELFF. CDR3 nucleotide sequence: TGCGCCAGCAGCTTGGGCAGGCATAGTGGGGAGCTGTTTTTT. Complete variable domain (other parts from reference TRBV5-1 and TRBJ2-2): KAGVTQTPRYLIKTRGQQVTLSCSPISGHRSVSWYQQTPGQGLQFLFEYFSETQRNKGNFPGRFSGRQFSNSRSEMNVSTLELGDSALYLCASSLGRHSGELFFGEGSRLTVL.

This clone was found a few times. This sequence joins TRBV9 and TRBJ1-1, with 7 bases that match TRBD1. Germline CDR1 SGDLS, CDR2 YYNGEE. The junction had 7 bases not matched to a gene; V was cut back by 0 bases and J by 5 bases. CDR3 length: 15 amino acids. The CDR3 is CASSVVGGGATEAFF. The CDR3 DNA sequence: TGTGCCAGCAGCGTAGTAGGAGGGGGCGCGACTGAAGCTTTCTTT.